Sequencing of this TCR beta chain was carried out in a study of T cell repertoires in cytomegalovirus infection. Trimming pared 0 bases from V and 12 bases from J, leaving 12 bases between. The CDR3 runs to 13 residues. In germline, CDR1 is SGDLS, CDR2 YYNGEE. Via MiXCR, TCRdb re-called the reads, giving one row per CDR3 protein. The sample yields roughly 230,000 distinct CDR3 sequences, around 6.4% seen once. This clonotype occurred many times. The receptor was derived from a human donor in good health (CMV status not recorded). Some clones in this sample may be carry-over from other donors' samples. Sequenced material: PBMCs. This chain joins TRBV9 and TRBJ1-4; D call uncertain. In DNA form, the CDR3 reads TGTGCCAGCAGCGTAGATATGGCAGGACAACTGTTTTTT. Its translation is CASSVDMAGQLFF.